This T cell receptor (beta chain) was captured in a study of monozygotic twins with cystic fibrosis. V lost 1 base to trimming and J lost 2 bases, with 12 bases between them. Germline V CDR1 and CDR2: LNHDA, SQIVND (reference sequence). The CDR3 length is 15 residues. Profiling relied on immunoSEQ multiplex PCR, and the TCRdb table lists in-frame clones only, not all of them. The table lists about 14,000 clones, over 85% of them singletons. Source material: blood. The chain recombines TRBV19 with TRBJ2-7, with TRBD1 as a possible D gene (5 bases). The TCR comes from a girl aged 2 to 10 with cystic fibrosis. CDR3 nucleotides: TGTGCCAGTAGTATAGGAGTGGGGCAGCCCTACGAGCAGTACTTC. Translated: CASSIGVGQPYEQYF.